The entry below gives a single T cell receptor (beta chain) sequence along with its context. Its antigen is unidentified. The data derive from a study of blood T cells in healthy people across ages. PCR was performed a second time for roughly 7 to 12 cycles using a sample-barcoded 5' primer and a J-beta primer mix. One entry per CDR3 protein results from TCRdb running MiXCR on the 5' RACE reads. There are hundreds of thousands of distinct CDR3 sequences in the sample; about half occur only once, and around a third lies in the top ten. Findings and caveats of the study: Roughly linear declines in TCR beta diversity per million T cells occurred with age.

CDR1 is SNHLY and CDR2 is FYNNEI in the germline V gene. This CDR3 region has 13 residues. This receptor was obtained from a woman in her sixties or seventies in good health. Sequenced input: blood. The chain links TRBV2 to TRBJ2-5; D might be TRBD1 or TRBD2, each matching 5 bases. The last part of the DNA fits TRBJ2-7 better; the J call may be wrong. This CDR3 reads CASSTGTVTEQYF. The DNA of the CDR3 is TGTGCCAGCAGCACCGGGACCGTCACCGAGCAGTACTTC.